This TCR beta chain originates from a study of T cell responses to AZD1222 COVID-19 vaccine. The germline V and J ends were trimmed by 5 bases and 6 bases, with 11 bases remaining between them. The CDR3 has 13 residues. Germline V lookup: CDR1 LNHDA, CDR2 SQIVND (reference sequence). Findings and caveats of the study: Rises in breadth and depth of Spike-specific TCRs came after two AZD1222 doses. As reported, nearly half of all spike-specific TCRs target variant regions that are unmutated. Clonal diversity may have been underestimated in mostly white British donors. Spike-wide vaccine-associated CD4 TCRs dominated at 160-218 and 743-854.

Produced via immunoSEQ multiplex PCR; TCRdb's table is partial and in-frame only. The profile shows more than 50,000 clones, 75% to 85% of them singletons. A word on this clone: Its target is unknown.

This chain links TRBV19 with TRBJ1-5; perhaps TRBD1 as D (5 bases). This TCR was sampled from an adult in good health. The input for sequencing was peripheral blood, taken on day 0 of AZD1222 vaccination. CDR3 nucleotide sequence: TGTGCCAGTAGTCCAGGGATGAGTCAGCCCCAGCATTTT. It translates to CASSPGMSQPQHF. Using reference TRBV19 and TRBJ1-5 for the parts outside the CDR3, the full variable domain is DGGITQSPKYLFRKEGQNVTLSCEQNLNHDAMYWYRQDPGQGLRLIYYSQIVNDFQKGDIAEGYSVSREKKESFPLTVTSAQKNPTAFYLCASSPGMSQPQHFGDGTRLSIL.